This TCR beta chain was recovered during a study of T-cell memory formation after mild COVID-19. Study-wide findings and caveats: The second-wave clones peaking on day 37 were not confirmed as SARS-CoV-2-specific.

TCRdb reanalysed the 5' RACE reads using MiXCR and keeps one entry per CDR3 protein. Among about 350,000 distinct CDR3 sequences, approximately 13% were seen once, and the ten largest hold approximately 22%. Remarks on this clonotype: Its antigen is currently unknown.

Per germline, CDR1 SQVTM and CDR2 ANQGSEA. The CDR3 has 11 residues. V lost 6 bases and J 5 bases, leaving 10 bases between the germline ends. The receptor's source is a man between 18 and 29 years old who had mild COVID-19 (a few samples of this study predate the infection). Cell type and time point are not known. The sample consisted of PBMCs or a T cell subset sorted from them (not recorded which). The chain combines TRBV29-1 with TRBJ1-1, with D uncertain. The CDR3 region has the DNA TGCAGCGTCCGCCGGACGACTGAAGCTTTCTTT. Protein: CSVRRTTEAFF.